This TCR beta chain was retrieved from a study of CD8+ T cells in alopecia areata. Study results and limitations: Across lesional scalp, and particularly alopecia totalis/universalis, clonality surpassed that of normal scalp. For patients receiving tofacitinib, scalp clonality and expanded CD8+ clones among the top 100 significantly decreased.

RNA was extracted and reverse transcribed into cDNA as the sequencing template. TCRdb's copy holds only in-frame clones and misses some; the assay was immunoSEQ multiplex PCR. The data show about 280,000 clones, 55% to 70% seen once. With regard to this clone: Its antigen is currently unknown.

The treatment: oral pan-JAK inhibitor, 5-10 mg twice daily. Between the trimmed V and J ends, which lost 2 bases and 4 bases, there was a span of 11 bases. The CDR3 length is 14 residues. Germline CDR1 is MRHNA and CDR2 is SNTAGT. V gene TRBV6-4 combines with J gene TRBJ1-2; D is possibly TRBD1 (6 bases). This sequence originates from a human donor with alopecia areata. The material sequenced was CD4+ T cells sorted from blood, taken at week 24, from a patient treated with tofacitinib. The CDR3 region is CASSDQTGPYGYTF. The CDR3 DNA reads as TGTGCCAGCAGTGACCAGACAGGACCCTATGGCTACACCTTC.